Listed below are T cell receptor beta chains from one sample, sequenced in a study of T-cell reconstitution after alpha-beta-depleted transplantation in children. One entry per CDR3 protein results from TCRdb running MiXCR on the PCR reads. The sample has roughly 500,000 distinct CDR3 sequences, about 11% seen once. Source: PBMCs, taken before TCRalphabeta/CD19-depleted stem cell transplant. These receptor sequences come from a child under 10 years old with inherited bone marrow failure, due to receive a stem cell transplant. Both conserved end residues are part of each CDR3. D genes are given only for firm matches. Where a row states a size, it is once, few, many or the class of an expanded clone; other rows omit it.

.	TRBV29-1	few	TRBJ2-6	TGCAGCGCCCTCGCCCCAGGGACCTCTGGGGCCAACGTCCTGACTTTC	CSALAPGTSGANVLTF
TRBD2	TRBV20-1	many	TRBJ2-1	TGCAGTGCTAGGGGCGGGACTAGCGGGTGGAATGAGCAGTTCTTC	CSARGGTSGWNEQFF
TRBD1	TRBV4-3	many	TRBJ1-1	TGCGCCAGCAGCCAGGGCAGGGGGCTCACTGAAGCTTTCTTT	CASSQGRGLTEAFF
.	TRBV11-2	many	TRBJ2-3	TGTGCCAGCAGCTTAGAGCCGGGCCCTAGCACAGATACGCAGTATTTT	CASSLEPGPSTDTQYF
TRBD2	TRBV27	many	TRBJ2-7	TGTGCCAGCAGTCCAGAGCGGGATCTGTCCTACGAGCAGTACTTC	CASSPERDLSYEQYF
.	TRBV12-3/TRBV12-4	many	TRBJ1-2	TGTGCCAGCAGACTAGGCTTTGGCTACACCTTC	CASRLGFGYTF
TRBD1	TRBV5-1	many	TRBJ2-1	TGCGCCAACTCTCACTTACAGGGGAAACCTTACAATGAGCAGTTCTTC	CANSHLQGKPYNEQFF
.	TRBV20-1	.	TRBJ2-3	TGCAGTGCTAGATTGTCAGAGGTTACGCAGTATTTT	CSARLSEVTQYF
.	TRBV10-3	.	TRBJ1-5	TGTGCCATCAGTGAGTCGAAGTGGGGGGGAGGTCAGCCCCAGCATTTT	CAISESKWGGGQPQHF
.	TRBV20-1	many	TRBJ2-2	TGCAGTGCAAAACAGGGACCCGGGGAGCTGTTTTTT	CSAKQGPGELFF
.	TRBV4-1	many	TRBJ2-7	TGCGCCAGCAGCCAAGATCCCCACAGGGAGAACTACGAGCAGTACTTC	CASSQDPHRENYEQYF
.	TRBV9	many	TRBJ2-2	TGTGCCAGCAGCACGGACAGTCCCACACCGGACACCGGGGAGCTGTTTTTT	CASSTDSPTPDTGELFF
.	TRBV29-1	many	TRBJ2-1	TGCAGCGTTGGAAGGAGGAATGAGGAGCAGTTCTTC	CSVGRRNEEQFF
TRBD1	TRBV5-1	many	TRBJ1-1	TGCGCCAGCAGCTTGGAAGCTAGCAGGGGGCTGACTGAAGCTTTCTTT	CASSLEASRGLTEAFF
.	TRBV9	many	TRBJ2-3	TGTGCCAGCAGCGACCGAACGACAGATACGCAGTATTTT	CASSDRTTDTQYF
.	TRBV29-1	many	TRBJ2-5	TGCAGCGTTACCACTGGGACCCAGTACTTC	CSVTTGTQYF
TRBD2	TRBV20-1	many	TRBJ2-3	TGCAGTGCTACCGGGACTAGCTTAGATACGCAGTATTTT	CSATGTSLDTQYF
.	TRBV5-1	many	TRBJ2-2	TGCGCCAGCAGCCCCCCCATAGCGGTAAACACCGGGGAGCTGTTTTTT	CASSPPIAVNTGELFF
.	TRBV5-4	.	TRBJ2-1	TGTGCCAGCAGCATTTTAACTTGGAGCTCCTACAATGAGCAGTTCTTC	CASSILTWSSYNEQFF
.	TRBV20-1	many	TRBJ2-7	TGCAGCGTAACCTACTGGGGGGACGAGCAGTACTTC	CSVTYWGDEQYF
TRBD2	TRBV3-1	many	TRBJ2-5	TGTGCCAGCAGCCAAGTGGGTAGCGGGAAGCGGGAGACCCAGTACTTC	CASSQVGSGKRETQYF
.	TRBV30	many	TRBJ2-1	TGTGCCTGGAGTGTACATTCGCCCTCCTACAATGAGCAGTTCTTC	CAWSVHSPSYNEQFF